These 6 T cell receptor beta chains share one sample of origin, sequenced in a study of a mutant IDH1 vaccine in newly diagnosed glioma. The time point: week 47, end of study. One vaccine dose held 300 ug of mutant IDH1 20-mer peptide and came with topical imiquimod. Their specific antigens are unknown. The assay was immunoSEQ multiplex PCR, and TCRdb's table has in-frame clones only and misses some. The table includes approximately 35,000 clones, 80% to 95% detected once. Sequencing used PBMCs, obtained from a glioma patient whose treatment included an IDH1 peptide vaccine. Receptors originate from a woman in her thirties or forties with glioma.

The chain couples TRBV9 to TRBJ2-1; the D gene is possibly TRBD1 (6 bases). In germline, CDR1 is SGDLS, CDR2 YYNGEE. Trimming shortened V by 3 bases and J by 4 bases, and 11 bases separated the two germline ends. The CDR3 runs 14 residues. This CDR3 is CASSALDRYNEQFF. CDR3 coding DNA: TGTGCCAGCAGCGCCTTGGACAGATACAATGAGCAGTTCTTC. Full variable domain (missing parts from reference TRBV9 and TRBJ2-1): DSGVTQTPKHLITATGQRVTLRCSPRSGDLSVYWYQQSLDQGLQFLIQYYNGEERAKGNILERFSAQQFPDLHSELNLSSLELGDSALYFCASSALDRYNEQFFGPGTRLTVL.

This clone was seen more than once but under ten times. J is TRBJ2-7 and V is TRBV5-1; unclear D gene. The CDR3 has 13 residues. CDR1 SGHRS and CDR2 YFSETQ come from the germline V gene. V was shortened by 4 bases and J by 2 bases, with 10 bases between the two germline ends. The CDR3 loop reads CASSTDGAYEQYF. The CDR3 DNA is TGCGCCAGCAGCACGGACGGAGCCTACGAGCAGTACTTC. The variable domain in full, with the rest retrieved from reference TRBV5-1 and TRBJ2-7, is KAGVTQTPRYLIKTRGQQVTLSCSPISGHRSVSWYQQTPGQGLQFLFEYFSETQRNKGNFPGRFSGRQFSNSRSEMNVSTLELGDSALYLCASSTDGAYEQYFGPGTRLTVT.

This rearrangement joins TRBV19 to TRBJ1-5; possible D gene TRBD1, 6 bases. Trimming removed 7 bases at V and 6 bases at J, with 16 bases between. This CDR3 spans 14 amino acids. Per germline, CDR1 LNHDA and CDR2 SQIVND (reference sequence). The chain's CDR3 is CASKKQGMGQPQHF. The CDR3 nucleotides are TGTGCCAGTAAAAAACAGGGTATGGGTCAGCCCCAGCATTTT. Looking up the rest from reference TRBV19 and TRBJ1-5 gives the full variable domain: DGGITQSPKYLFRKEGQNVTLSCEQNLNHDAMYWYRQDPGQGLRLIYYSQIVNDFQKGDIAEGYSVSREKKESFPLTVTSAQKNPTAFYLCASKKQGMGQPQHFGDGTRLSIL.

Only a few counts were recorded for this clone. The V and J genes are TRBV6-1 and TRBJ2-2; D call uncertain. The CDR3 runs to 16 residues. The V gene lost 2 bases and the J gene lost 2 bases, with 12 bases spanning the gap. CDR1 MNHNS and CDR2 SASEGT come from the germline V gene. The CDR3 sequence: CASSELGLRNTGELFF. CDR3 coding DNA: TGTGCCAGCAGTGAACTTGGGCTAAGAAACACCGGGGAGCTGTTTTTT.

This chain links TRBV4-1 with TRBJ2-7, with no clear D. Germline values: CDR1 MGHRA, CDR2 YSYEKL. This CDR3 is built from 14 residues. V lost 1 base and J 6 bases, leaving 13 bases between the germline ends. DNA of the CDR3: TGCGCCAGCAGCCAAGCCTACAGCGTGCGCGAGCAGTACTTC. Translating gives CASSQAYSVREQYF.

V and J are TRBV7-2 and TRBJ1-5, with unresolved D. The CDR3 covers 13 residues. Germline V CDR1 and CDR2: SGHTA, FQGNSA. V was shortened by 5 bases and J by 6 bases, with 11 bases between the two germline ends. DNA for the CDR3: TGTGCCAGCAGCACAGAGGAGGGTCAGCCCCAGCATTTT. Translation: CASSTEEGQPQHF.